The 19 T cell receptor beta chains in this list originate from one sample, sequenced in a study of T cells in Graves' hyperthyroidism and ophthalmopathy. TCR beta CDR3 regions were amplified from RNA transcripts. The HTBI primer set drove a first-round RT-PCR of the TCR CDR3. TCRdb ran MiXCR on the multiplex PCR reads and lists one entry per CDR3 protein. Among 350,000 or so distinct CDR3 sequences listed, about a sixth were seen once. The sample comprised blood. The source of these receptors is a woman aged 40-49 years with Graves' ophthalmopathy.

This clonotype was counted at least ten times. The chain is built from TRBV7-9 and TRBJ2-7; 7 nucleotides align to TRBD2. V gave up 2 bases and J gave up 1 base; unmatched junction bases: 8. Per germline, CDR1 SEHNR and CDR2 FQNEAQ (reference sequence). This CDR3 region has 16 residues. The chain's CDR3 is CASSLSSGIRSYEQYF. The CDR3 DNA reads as TGTGCCAGCAGCTTATCCAGCGGGATAAGGTCCTACGAGCAGTACTTC.

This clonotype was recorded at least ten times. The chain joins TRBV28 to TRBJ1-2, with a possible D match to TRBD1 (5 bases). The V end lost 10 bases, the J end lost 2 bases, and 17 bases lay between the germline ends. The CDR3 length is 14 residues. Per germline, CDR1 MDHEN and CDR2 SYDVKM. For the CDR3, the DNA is TGTGCCACCGCGGGACCGGAGAGAAACTATGGCTACACCTTC. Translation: CATAGPERNYGYTF.

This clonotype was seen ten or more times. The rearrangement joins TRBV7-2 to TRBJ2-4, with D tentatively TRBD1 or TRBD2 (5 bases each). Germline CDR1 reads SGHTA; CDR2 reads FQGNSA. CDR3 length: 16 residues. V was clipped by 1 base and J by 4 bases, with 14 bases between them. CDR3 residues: CASSLGGAGPKNIQYF. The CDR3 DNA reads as TGTGCCAGCAGCTTAGGGGGAGCAGGGCCGAAAAACATTCAGTACTTC.

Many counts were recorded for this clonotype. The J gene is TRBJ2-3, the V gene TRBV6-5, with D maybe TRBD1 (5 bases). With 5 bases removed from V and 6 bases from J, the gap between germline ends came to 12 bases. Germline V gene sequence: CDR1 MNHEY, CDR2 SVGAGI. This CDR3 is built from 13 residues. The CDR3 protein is CASSRGLVDTQYF. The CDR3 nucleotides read TGTGCCAGCAGTAGGGGATTGGTTGATACGCAGTATTTT.

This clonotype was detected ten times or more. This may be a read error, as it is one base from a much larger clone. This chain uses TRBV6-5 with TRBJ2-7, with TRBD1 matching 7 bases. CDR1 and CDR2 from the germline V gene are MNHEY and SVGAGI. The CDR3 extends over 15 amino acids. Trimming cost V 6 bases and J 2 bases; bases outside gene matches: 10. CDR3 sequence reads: CASRSTHRGPYEQYF. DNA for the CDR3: TGTGCCAGCAGATCGACCCACAGGGGACCCTACGAGCAGTACTTC.

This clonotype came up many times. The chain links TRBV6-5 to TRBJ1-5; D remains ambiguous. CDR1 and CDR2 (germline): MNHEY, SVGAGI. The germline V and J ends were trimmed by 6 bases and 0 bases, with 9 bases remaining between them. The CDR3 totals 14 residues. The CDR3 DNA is TGTGCCAGCAGGCCCCCAGGTAGCAATCAGCCCCAGCATTTT. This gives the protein CASRPPGSNQPQHF.

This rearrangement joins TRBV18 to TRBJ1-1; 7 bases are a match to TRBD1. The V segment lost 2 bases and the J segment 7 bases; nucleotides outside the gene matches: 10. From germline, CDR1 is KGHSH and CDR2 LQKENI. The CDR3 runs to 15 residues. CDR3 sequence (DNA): TGTGCCAGCTCACCAAAGGCAGGGGGTAATTTTGAAGCTTTCTTT. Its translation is CASSPKAGGNFEAFF.

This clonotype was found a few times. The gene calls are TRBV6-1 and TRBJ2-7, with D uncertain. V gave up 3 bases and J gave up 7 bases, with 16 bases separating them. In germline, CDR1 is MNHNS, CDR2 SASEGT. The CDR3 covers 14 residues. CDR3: CASSDFSSLGEQYF. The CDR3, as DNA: TGTGCCAGCAGTGATTTTAGTTCCCTTGGAGAGCAGTACTTC.

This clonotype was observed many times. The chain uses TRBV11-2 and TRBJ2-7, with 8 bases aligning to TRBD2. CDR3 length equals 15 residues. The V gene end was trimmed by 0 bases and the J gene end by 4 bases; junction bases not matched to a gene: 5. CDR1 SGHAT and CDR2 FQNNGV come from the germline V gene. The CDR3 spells CASSLDQREYYEQYF. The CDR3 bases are TGTGCCAGCAGCTTAGATCAGCGGGAGTATTACGAGCAGTACTTC.

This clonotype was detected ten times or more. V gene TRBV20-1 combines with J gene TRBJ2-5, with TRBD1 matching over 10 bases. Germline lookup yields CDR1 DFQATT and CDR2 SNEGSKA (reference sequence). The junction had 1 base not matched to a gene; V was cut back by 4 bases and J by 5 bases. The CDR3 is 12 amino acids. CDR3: CSATGQGETQYF. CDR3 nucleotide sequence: TGCAGTGCTACGGGACAGGGGGAGACCCAGTACTTC.

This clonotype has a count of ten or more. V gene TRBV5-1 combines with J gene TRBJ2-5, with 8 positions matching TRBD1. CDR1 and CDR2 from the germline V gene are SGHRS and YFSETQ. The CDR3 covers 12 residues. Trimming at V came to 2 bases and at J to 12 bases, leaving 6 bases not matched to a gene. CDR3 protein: CASSFVWDRKYF. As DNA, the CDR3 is TGCGCCAGCAGCTTCGTATGGGACAGGAAGTACTTC.

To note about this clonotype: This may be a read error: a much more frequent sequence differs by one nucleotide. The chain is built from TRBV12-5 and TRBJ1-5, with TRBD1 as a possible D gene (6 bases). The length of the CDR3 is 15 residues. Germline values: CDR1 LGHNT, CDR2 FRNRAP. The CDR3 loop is CASGLAGGGEQPHHF. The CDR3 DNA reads TGTGCTAGTGGTTTGGCAGGAGGGGGGGAACAGCCCCATCATTTT.

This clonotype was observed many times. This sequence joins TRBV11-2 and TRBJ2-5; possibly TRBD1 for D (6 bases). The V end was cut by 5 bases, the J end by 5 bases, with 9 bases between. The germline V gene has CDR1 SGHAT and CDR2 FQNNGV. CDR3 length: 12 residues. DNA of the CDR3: TGTGCCAGCAGCCCAGGGGCTGAGACCCAGTACTTC. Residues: CASSPGAETQYF.

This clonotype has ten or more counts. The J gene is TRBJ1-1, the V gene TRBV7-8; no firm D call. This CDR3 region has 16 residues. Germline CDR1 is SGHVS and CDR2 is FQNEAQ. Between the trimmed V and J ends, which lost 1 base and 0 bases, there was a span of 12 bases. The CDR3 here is CASSLGAAYLNTEAFF. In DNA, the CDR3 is TGTGCCAGCAGCTTAGGGGCAGCTTATTTGAACACTGAAGCTTTCTTT.

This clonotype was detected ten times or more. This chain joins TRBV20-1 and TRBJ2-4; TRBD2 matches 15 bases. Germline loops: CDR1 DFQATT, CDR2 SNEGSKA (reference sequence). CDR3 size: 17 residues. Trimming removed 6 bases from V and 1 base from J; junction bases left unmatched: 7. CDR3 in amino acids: CSAIGLAGGAAKNIQYF. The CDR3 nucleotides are TGCAGTGCAATAGGACTAGCGGGAGGGGCGGCCAAAAACATTCAGTACTTC.

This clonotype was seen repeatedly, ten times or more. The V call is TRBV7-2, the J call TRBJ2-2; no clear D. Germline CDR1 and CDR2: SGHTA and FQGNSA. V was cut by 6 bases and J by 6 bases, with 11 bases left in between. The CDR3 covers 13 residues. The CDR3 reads CASSPLLSGELFF. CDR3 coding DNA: TGTGCCAGCAGTCCCCTATTGTCCGGGGAGCTGTTTTTT. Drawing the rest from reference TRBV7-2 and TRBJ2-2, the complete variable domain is GAGVSQSPSNKVTEKGKDVELRCDPISGHTALYWYRQSLGQGLEFLIYFQGNSAPDKSGLPSDRFSAERTGGSVSTLTIQRTQQEDSAVYLCASSPLLSGELFFGEGSRLTVL.

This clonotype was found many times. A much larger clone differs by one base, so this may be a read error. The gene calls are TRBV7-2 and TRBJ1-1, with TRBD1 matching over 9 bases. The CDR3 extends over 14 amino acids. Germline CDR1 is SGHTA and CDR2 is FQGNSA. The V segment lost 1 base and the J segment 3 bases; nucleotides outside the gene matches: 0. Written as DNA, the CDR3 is TGTGCCAGCAGCTTAGGGGACAGGGACACTGAAGCTTTCTTT. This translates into CASSLGDRDTEAFF.

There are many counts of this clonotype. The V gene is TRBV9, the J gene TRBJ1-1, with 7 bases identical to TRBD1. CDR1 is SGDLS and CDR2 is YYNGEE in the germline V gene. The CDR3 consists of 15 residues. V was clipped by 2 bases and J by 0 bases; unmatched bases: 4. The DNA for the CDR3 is TGTGCCAGCAGCGTCTCGACAGGGATGAACACTGAAGCTTTCTTT. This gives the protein CASSVSTGMNTEAFF.

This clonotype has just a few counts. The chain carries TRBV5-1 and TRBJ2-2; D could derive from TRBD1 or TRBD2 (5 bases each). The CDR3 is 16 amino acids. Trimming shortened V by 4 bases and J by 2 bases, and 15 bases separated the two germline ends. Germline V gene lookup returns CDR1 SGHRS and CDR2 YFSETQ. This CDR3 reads CASSPGSGVNTGELFF. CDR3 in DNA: TGCGCCAGCAGCCCAGGGTCCGGGGTAAACACCGGGGAGCTGTTTTTT.